The sequence of this TCR beta chain was determined in a study of response to subunit inactivated influenza vaccine. TCRdb used MiXCR to reprocess the RT-PCR reads, holding one entry per CDR3 protein. The sample holds roughly 520,000 distinct CDR3 sequences, 25% seen once. The CDR3 is 15 amino acids. V was pared by 5 bases and J by 1 base, with 14 bases between. The chain couples TRBV12-3 or TRBV12-4 to TRBJ2-5, with D maybe TRBD1 (5 bases). This sample comprised CD4+ T cells sorted from PBMCs, obtained around 5 days after vaccination. This clonotype was obtained from a man aged 50 to 59 who received an inactivated influenza vaccine. CDR3 DNA sequence: TGTGCCAGCAGTGGCAGGGCTCTGGGCCAAGAGACCCAGTACTTC. This sequence encodes CASSGRALGQETQYF.